This T cell receptor beta chain originates from a study of early T cells in non-severe SARS-CoV-2 infection. Study background: From unsorted whole blood, bulk RNA was sequenced, and the chains remained unpaired. Study-wide findings and caveats: Matching results from VDJdb favored anti-spike CD8 responses, leaving private and CD4 specificities undetected.

Tagging with unique molecular identifiers was applied to individual cDNA molecules. TCRdb re-analysed the 5' RACE reads in MiXCR, keeping a single row per CDR3 protein. Of around 46,000 distinct CDR3 sequences in the sample, 5% to 6% were seen once. The V gene lost 7 bases and the J gene lost 2 bases, with 18 bases spanning the gap. The CDR3 is 16 amino acids. Germline V lookup: CDR1 MDHEN, CDR2 SYDVKM. This clonotype was detected many times. Its antigen is as yet unknown. The receptor's source is an adult who was a healthcare worker with PCR-confirmed SARS-CoV-2 infection or an uninfected control (not recorded which). The J gene is TRBJ1-5, the V gene TRBV28; D possibly corresponds to TRBD1 (5 bases). The sample here was whole blood, taken at baseline. As DNA, the CDR3 is TGTGCCAGCACCCTAGGGGCAATTATTGGCAATCAGCCCCAGCATTTT. This codes for CASTLGAIIGNQPQHF.